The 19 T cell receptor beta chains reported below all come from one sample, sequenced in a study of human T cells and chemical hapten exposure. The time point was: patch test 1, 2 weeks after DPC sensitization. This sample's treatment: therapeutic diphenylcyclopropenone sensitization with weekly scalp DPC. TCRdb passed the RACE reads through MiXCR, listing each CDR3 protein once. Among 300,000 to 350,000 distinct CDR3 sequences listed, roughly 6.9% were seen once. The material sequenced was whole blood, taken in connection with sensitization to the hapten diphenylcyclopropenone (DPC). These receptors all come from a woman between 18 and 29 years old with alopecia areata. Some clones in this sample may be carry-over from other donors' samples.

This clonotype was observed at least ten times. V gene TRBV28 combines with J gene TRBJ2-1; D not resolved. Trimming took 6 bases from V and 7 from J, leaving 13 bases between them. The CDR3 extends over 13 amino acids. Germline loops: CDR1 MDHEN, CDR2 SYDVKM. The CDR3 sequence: CASSPSNQNEQFF. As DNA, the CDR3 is TGTGCCAGCAGCCCGTCTAACCAGAATGAGCAGTTCTTC. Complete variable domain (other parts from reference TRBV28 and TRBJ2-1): DVKVTQSSRYLVKRTGEKVFLECVQDMDHENMFWYRQDPGLGLRLIYFSYDVKMKEKGDIPEGYSVSREKKERFSLILESASTNQTSMYLCASSPSNQNEQFFGPGTRLTVL.

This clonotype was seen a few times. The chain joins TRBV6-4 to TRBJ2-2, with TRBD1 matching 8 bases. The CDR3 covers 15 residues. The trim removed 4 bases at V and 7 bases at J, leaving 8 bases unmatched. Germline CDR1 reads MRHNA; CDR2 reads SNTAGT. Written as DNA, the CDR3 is TGTGCCAGCAGTGTCGGTCAGGGGGCCGGCGGGGAGCTGTTTTTT. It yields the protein CASSVGQGAGGELFF.

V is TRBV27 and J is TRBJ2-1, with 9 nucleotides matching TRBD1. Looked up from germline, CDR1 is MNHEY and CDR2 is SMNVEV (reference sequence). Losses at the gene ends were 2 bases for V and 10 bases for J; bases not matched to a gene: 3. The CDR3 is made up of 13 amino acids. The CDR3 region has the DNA TGTGCCAGCAGTTTAGACAGGGGGGCCGAGCAGTTCTTC. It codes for CASSLDRGAEQFF.

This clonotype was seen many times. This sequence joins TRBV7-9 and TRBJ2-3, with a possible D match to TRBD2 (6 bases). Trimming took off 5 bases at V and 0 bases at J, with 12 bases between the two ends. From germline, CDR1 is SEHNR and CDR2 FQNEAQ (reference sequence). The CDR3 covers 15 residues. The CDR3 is CASSPPGVSTDTQYF. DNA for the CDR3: TGTGCCAGCAGCCCGCCGGGGGTCAGCACAGATACGCAGTATTTT.

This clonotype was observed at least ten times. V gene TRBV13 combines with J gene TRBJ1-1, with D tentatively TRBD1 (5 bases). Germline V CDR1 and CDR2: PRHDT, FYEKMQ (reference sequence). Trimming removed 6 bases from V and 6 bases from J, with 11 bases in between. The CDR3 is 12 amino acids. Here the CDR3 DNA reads TGTGCCAGCAGTTGGGGGGGTCCTGAAGCTTTCTTT. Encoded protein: CASSWGGPEAFF.

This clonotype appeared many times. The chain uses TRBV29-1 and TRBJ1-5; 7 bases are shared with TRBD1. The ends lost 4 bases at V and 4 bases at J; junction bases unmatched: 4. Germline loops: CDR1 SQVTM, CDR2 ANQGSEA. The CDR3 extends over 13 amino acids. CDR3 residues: CSVGDRVNQPQHF. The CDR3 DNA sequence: TGCAGCGTTGGAGACAGGGTAAATCAGCCCCAGCATTTT.

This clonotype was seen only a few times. The CDR3 reads CASSYPGYEQYF. The CDR3 coding sequence is TGTGCCAGCAGTTACCCCGGCTACGAGCAGTACTTC. This chain connects TRBV6-2 or TRBV6-3 to TRBJ2-7; D remains ambiguous. Germline V CDR1 and CDR2: MNHEY, SVGEGT. Trimming took 2 bases from V and 3 from J, leaving 5 bases between them. The CDR3 is 12 amino acids.

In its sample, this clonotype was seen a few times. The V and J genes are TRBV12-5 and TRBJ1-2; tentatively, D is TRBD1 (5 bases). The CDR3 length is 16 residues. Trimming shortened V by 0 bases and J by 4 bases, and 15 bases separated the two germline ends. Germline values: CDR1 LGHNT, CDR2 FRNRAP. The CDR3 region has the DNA TGTGCTAGTGGTTTGGTACTGGTTGGGGCCCGCTATGGCTACACCTTC. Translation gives CASGLVLVGARYGYTF.

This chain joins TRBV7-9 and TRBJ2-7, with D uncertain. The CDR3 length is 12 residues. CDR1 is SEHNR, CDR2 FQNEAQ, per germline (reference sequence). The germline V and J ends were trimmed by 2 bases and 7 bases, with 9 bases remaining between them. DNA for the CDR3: TGTGCCAGCAGCTTATCAATGGGGGAGCAGTACTTC. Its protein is CASSLSMGEQYF.

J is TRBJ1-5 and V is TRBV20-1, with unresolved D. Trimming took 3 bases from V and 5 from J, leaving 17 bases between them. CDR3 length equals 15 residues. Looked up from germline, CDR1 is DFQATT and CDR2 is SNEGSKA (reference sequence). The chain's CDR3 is CSASLMGGRDQPQHF. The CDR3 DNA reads TGCAGTGCTAGCTTAATGGGCGGGCGGGATCAGCCCCAGCATTTT.

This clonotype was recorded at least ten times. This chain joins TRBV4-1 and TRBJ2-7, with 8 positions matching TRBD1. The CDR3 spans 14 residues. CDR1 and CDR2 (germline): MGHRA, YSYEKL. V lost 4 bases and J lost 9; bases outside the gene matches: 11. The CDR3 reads CASSRGQGMEWQYF. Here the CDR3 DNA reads TGCGCCAGCAGCCGAGGACAGGGCATGGAGTGGCAGTACTTC.

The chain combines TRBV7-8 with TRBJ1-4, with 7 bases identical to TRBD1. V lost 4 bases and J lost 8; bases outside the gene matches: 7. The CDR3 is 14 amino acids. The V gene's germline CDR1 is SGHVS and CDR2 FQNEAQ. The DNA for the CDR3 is TGTGCCAGCAGCTCCACCGGGACAGCCGAAAAACTGTTTTTT. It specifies CASSSTGTAEKLFF.

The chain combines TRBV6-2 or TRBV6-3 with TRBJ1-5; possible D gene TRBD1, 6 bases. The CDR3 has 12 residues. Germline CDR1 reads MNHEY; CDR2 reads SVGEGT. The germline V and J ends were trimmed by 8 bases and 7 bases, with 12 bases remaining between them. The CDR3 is CASYGGAQPQHF. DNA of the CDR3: TGTGCCAGCTACGGGGGGGCGCAGCCCCAGCATTTT.

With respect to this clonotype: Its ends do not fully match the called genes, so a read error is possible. CDR3 region: CASSPQVIASF. The DNA for the CDR3 is TGTGCCAGCAGCCCACAGGTTATAGCTTCCTTT. J is TRBJ1-1 and V is TRBV6-6, with D perhaps TRBD1 (5 bases). This CDR3 has 11 amino acids. Germline assignment: CDR1 MNHNY and CDR2 SVGAGI (reference sequence).

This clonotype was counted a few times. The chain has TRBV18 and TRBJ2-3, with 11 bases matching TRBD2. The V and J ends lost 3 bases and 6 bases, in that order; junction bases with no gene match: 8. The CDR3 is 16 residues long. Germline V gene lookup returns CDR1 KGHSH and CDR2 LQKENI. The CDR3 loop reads CASSPSSGGTRDTQYF. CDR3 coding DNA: TGTGCCAGCTCACCCTCTAGCGGGGGGACCAGGGATACGCAGTATTTT.

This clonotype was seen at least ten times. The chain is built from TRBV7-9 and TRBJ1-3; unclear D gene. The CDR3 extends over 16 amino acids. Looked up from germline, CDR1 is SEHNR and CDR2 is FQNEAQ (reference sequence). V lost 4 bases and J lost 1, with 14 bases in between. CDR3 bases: TGTGCCAGCAGCTCTCCACTAGGGTTTTCTGGAAACACCATATATTTT. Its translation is CASSSPLGFSGNTIYF.

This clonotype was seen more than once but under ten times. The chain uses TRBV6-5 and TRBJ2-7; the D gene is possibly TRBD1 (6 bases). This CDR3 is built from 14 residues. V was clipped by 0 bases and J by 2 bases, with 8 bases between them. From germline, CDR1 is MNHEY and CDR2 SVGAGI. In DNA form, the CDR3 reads TGTGCCAGCAGTTACTCTGCAGGGGCCTACGAGCAGTACTTC. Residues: CASSYSAGAYEQYF.

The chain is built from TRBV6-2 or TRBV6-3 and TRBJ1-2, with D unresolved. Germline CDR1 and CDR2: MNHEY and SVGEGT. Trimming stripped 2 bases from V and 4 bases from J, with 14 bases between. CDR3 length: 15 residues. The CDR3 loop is CASSYRPDNFYGYTF. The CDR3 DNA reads TGTGCCAGCAGTTACAGGCCAGATAACTTCTATGGCTACACCTTC.

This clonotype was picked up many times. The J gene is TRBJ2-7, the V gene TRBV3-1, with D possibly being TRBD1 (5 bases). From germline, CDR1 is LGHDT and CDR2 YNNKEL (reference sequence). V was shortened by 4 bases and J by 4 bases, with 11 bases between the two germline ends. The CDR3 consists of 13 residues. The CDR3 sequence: CASSLGHSYEQYF. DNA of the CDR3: TGTGCCAGCAGCCTCGGACATTCGTACGAGCAGTACTTC.